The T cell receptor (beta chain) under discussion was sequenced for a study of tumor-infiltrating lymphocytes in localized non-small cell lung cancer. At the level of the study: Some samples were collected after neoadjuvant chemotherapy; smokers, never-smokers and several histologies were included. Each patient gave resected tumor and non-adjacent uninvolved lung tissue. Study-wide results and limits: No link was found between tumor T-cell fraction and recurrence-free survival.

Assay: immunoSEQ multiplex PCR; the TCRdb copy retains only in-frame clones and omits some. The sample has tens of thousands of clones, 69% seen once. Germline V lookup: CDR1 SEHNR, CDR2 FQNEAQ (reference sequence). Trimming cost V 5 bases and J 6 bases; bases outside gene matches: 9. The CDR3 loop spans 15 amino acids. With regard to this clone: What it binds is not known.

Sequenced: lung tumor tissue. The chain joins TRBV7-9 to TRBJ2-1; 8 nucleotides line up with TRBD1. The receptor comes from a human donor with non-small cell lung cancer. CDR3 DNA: TGTGCCAGCAGCCCCCGGACAGGGCAGGGCAATGAGCAGTTCTTC. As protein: CASSPRTGQGNEQFF.